A selection of T cell receptor beta chains follows, all from one sample in a study of T cells in Graves' hyperthyroidism and ophthalmopathy. TCRdb called the multiplex PCR reads again in MiXCR, with one record for every CDR3 protein. The table has approximately 640,000 distinct CDR3 sequences, around 15% seen once. The sequenced material came from blood. Receptors were obtained from a woman aged 30 to 39 with Graves' hyperthyroidism. CDR3s include the opening cysteine and the closing phenylalanine or tryptophan. Fields, in order: CDR3 length, D gene, V gene, clone size, J gene, CDR3 protein, CDR3 DNA. The D gene is left open where the match is weak. The size field is filled for only some rows; it gives once, few, many or a size class.

CDR3 length: 15
D gene: NA
V gene: TRBV5-4
clone size: NA
J gene: TRBJ2-2
CDR3 protein: CASSFYPGVTGELFF
CDR3 DNA: TGTGCCAGCAGCTTTTACCCGGGAGTCACCGGGGAGCTGTTTTTT

CDR3 length: 15
D gene: NA
V gene: TRBV9
clone size: few
J gene: TRBJ2-1
CDR3 protein: CASSVSGASYNEQFF
CDR3 DNA: TGTGCCAGCAGCGTTTCGGGGGCATCCTACAATGAGCAGTTCTTC

CDR3 length: 15
D gene: TRBD2
V gene: TRBV27
clone size: many
J gene: TRBJ2-1
CDR3 protein: CASSGSGRALGEQFF
CDR3 DNA: TGTGCCAGCAGTGGTAGCGGGAGGGCCCTAGGGGAGCAGTTCTTC

CDR3 length: 12
D gene: NA
V gene: TRBV20-1
clone size: many
J gene: TRBJ2-1
CDR3 protein: CSAWGLAPEQFF
CDR3 DNA: TGCAGTGCTTGGGGTTTGGCGCCTGAGCAGTTCTTC

CDR3 length: 16
D gene: TRBD1
V gene: TRBV20-1
clone size: NA
J gene: TRBJ1-5
CDR3 protein: CSASGTGDWVIQPQHF
CDR3 DNA: TGCAGTGCTAGTGGGACAGGGGATTGGGTAATCCAGCCCCAGCATTTT

CDR3 length: 20
D gene: TRBD2
V gene: TRBV12-3/TRBV12-4
clone size: NA
J gene: TRBJ2-1
CDR3 protein: CASSFQRRLAGGPSYNEQFF
CDR3 DNA: TGTGCCAGCAGTTTCCAGCGACGACTAGCGGGAGGGCCCTCCTACAATGAGCAGTTCTTC

CDR3 length: 13
D gene: NA
V gene: TRBV7-3
clone size: many
J gene: TRBJ2-7
CDR3 protein: CASSLLQSYEQYF
CDR3 DNA: TGTGCCAGCAGCTTACTGCAGTCCTACGAGCAGTACTTC

CDR3 length: 17
D gene: NA
V gene: TRBV7-8
clone size: many
J gene: TRBJ1-5
CDR3 protein: CASSRHRGGQSNQPQHF
CDR3 DNA: TGTGCCAGCAGCCGTCATCGGGGGGGGCAAAGCAATCAGCCCCAGCATTTT

CDR3 length: 13
D gene: NA
V gene: TRBV19
clone size: NA
J gene: TRBJ1-6
CDR3 protein: CASRWGENSPLHF
CDR3 DNA: TGTGCCAGTAGGTGGGGAGAAAATTCACCCCTCCACTTT

CDR3 length: 10
D gene: NA
V gene: TRBV6-1
clone size: few
J gene: TRBJ2-1
CDR3 protein: CAVRKGEQFF
CDR3 DNA: TGTGCCGTACGGAAGGGTGAGCAGTTCTTC

CDR3 length: 14
D gene: TRBD1
V gene: TRBV12-3/TRBV12-4
clone size: many
J gene: TRBJ1-1
CDR3 protein: CASTTTGAPREAFF
CDR3 DNA: TGTGCCAGCACTACCACAGGGGCCCCACGGGAAGCTTTCTTT

CDR3 length: 16
D gene: NA
V gene: TRBV3-1
clone size: few
J gene: TRBJ2-7
CDR3 protein: CASSLGGDRSSYEQYF
CDR3 DNA: TGTGCCAGCAGCTTAGGAGGTGACAGGAGCTCCTACGAGCAGTACTTC

CDR3 length: 15
D gene: NA
V gene: TRBV6-1
clone size: many
J gene: TRBJ1-6
CDR3 protein: CASSERLGQSSPLHF
CDR3 DNA: TGTGCCAGCAGTGAACGGTTAGGACAGAGTTCACCCCTCCACTTT

CDR3 length: 16
D gene: TRBD2
V gene: TRBV5-8
clone size: few
J gene: TRBJ2-3
CDR3 protein: CAGQLAGGPSGDTQYF
CDR3 DNA: TGTGCCGGCCAACTAGCGGGAGGACCCAGCGGAGATACGCAGTATTTT

CDR3 length: 13
D gene: NA
V gene: TRBV20-1
clone size: many
J gene: TRBJ2-7
CDR3 protein: CSARDWTLDEQYF
CDR3 DNA: TGCAGTGCTAGAGATTGGACTCTGGACGAGCAGTACTTC

CDR3 length: 14
D gene: NA
V gene: TRBV5-1
clone size: few
J gene: TRBJ2-3
CDR3 protein: CASSLAQDTDTQYF
CDR3 DNA: TGCGCCAGCAGCTTGGCACAGGACACAGATACGCAGTATTTT

CDR3 length: 14
D gene: TRBD1
V gene: TRBV2
clone size: many
J gene: TRBJ1-6
CDR3 protein: CASSDWTGRSPLHF
CDR3 DNA: TGTGCCAGCAGTGATTGGACAGGGCGGTCACCCCTCCACTTT

CDR3 length: 14
D gene: TRBD2
V gene: TRBV6-1
clone size: many
J gene: TRBJ2-3
CDR3 protein: CASFASGGLDTQYF
CDR3 DNA: TGTGCCAGCTTCGCTAGCGGGGGGTTGGATACGCAGTATTTT

CDR3 length: 17
D gene: TRBD2
V gene: TRBV28
clone size: NA
J gene: TRBJ2-5
CDR3 protein: CASSYGGPAGRGETQYF
CDR3 DNA: TGTGCCAGCAGTTATGGGGGACCAGCGGGAAGAGGGGAGACCCAGTACTTC

CDR3 length: 12
D gene: NA
V gene: TRBV20-1
clone size: many
J gene: TRBJ2-7
CDR3 protein: CSARPGSYEQYF
CDR3 DNA: TGCAGTGCTAGACCAGGGTCCTACGAGCAGTACTTC

CDR3 length: 12
D gene: TRBD2
V gene: TRBV2
clone size: few
J gene: TRBJ2-7
CDR3 protein: CAGPGLAGEQYF
CDR3 DNA: TGTGCCGGACCTGGACTAGCGGGCGAGCAGTACTTC

CDR3 length: 10
D gene: NA
V gene: TRBV20-1
clone size: many
J gene: TRBJ2-1
CDR3 protein: CSARVDEQFF
CDR3 DNA: TGCAGTGCTAGGGTCGATGAGCAGTTCTTC

CDR3 length: 11
D gene: NA
V gene: TRBV20-1
clone size: many
J gene: TRBJ2-7
CDR3 protein: CSARDVYEQYF
CDR3 DNA: TGCAGTGCTAGAGATGTGTACGAGCAGTACTTC

CDR3 length: 15
D gene: TRBD1
V gene: TRBV10-3
clone size: NA
J gene: TRBJ2-2
CDR3 protein: CAISPGTGGTGELFF
CDR3 DNA: TGTGCCATCAGTCCAGGGACAGGGGGCACCGGGGAGCTGTTTTTT

CDR3 length: 15
D gene: NA
V gene: TRBV11-3
clone size: many
J gene: TRBJ2-1
CDR3 protein: CASSLGWTGRVEQFF
CDR3 DNA: TGTGCCAGCAGCTTAGGTTGGACAGGGAGGGTTGAGCAGTTCTTC

CDR3 length: 14
D gene: NA
V gene: TRBV6-1
clone size: many
J gene: TRBJ1-5
CDR3 protein: CASSRTVGDQPQHF
CDR3 DNA: TGTGCCAGCAGTCGGACAGTCGGCGATCAGCCCCAGCATTTT

CDR3 length: 16
D gene: NA
V gene: TRBV20-1
clone size: many
J gene: TRBJ1-1
CDR3 protein: CSARDPLAGDGAEAFF
CDR3 DNA: TGCAGTGCTAGAGATCCTCTGGCAGGGGATGGAGCTGAAGCTTTCTTT

CDR3 length: 12
D gene: NA
V gene: TRBV11-3
clone size: few
J gene: TRBJ2-1
CDR3 protein: CASSSGFNEQFF
CDR3 DNA: TGTGCCAGCAGCTCCGGGTTCAATGAGCAGTTCTTC

CDR3 length: 17
D gene: TRBD1
V gene: TRBV27
clone size: many
J gene: TRBJ2-7
CDR3 protein: CASSTRQGALFAYEQYF
CDR3 DNA: TGTGCCAGCAGTACTAGACAGGGGGCGTTATTCGCCTACGAGCAGTACTTC

CDR3 length: 17
D gene: NA
V gene: TRBV6-1
clone size: many
J gene: TRBJ2-3
CDR3 protein: CASSEDVGALDTDTQYF
CDR3 DNA: TGTGCCAGCAGTGAAGATGTGGGAGCTCTGGACACAGATACGCAGTATTTT

CDR3 length: 14
D gene: NA
V gene: TRBV2
clone size: many
J gene: TRBJ2-7
CDR3 protein: CASKGGGPTYEQYF
CDR3 DNA: TGTGCCAGCAAGGGGGGAGGGCCAACCTACGAGCAGTACTTC

CDR3 length: 15
D gene: NA
V gene: TRBV15
clone size: few
J gene: TRBJ2-1
CDR3 protein: CATQPDPSSYNEQFF
CDR3 DNA: TGTGCCACCCAGCCCGACCCGAGCTCCTACAATGAGCAGTTCTTC

CDR3 length: 12
D gene: NA
V gene: TRBV2
clone size: many
J gene: TRBJ2-1
CDR3 protein: CASSKDRNEQFF
CDR3 DNA: TGTGCCAGCAGTAAGGATCGCAATGAGCAGTTCTTC

CDR3 length: 14
D gene: NA
V gene: TRBV4-1
clone size: NA
J gene: TRBJ1-6
CDR3 protein: CASSQGRESSPLHF
CDR3 DNA: TGCGCCAGCAGCCAGGGGAGGGAAAGTTCACCCCTCCACTTT

CDR3 length: 16
D gene: TRBD1
V gene: TRBV19
clone size: NA
J gene: TRBJ1-5
CDR3 protein: CASSILGTGDNQPQHF
CDR3 DNA: TGTGCCAGTAGTATATTAGGGACAGGGGACAATCAGCCCCAGCATTTT

CDR3 length: 14
D gene: NA
V gene: TRBV11-2
clone size: few
J gene: TRBJ1-4
CDR3 protein: CASSSGPSNEKLFF
CDR3 DNA: TGTGCCAGCAGCTCGGGACCGAGTAATGAAAAACTGTTTTTT

CDR3 length: 13
D gene: NA
V gene: TRBV6-1
clone size: many
J gene: TRBJ2-1
CDR3 protein: CASSSRQSNEQFF
CDR3 DNA: TGTGCCAGCAGTTCCCGACAGAGCAATGAGCAGTTCTTC

CDR3 length: 14
D gene: NA
V gene: TRBV28
clone size: many
J gene: TRBJ1-6
CDR3 protein: CASSFRGSSSPLHF
CDR3 DNA: TGTGCCAGCAGTTTCAGGGGAAGTAGTTCACCCCTCCACTTT

CDR3 length: 12
D gene: NA
V gene: TRBV20-1
clone size: once
J gene: TRBJ2-3
CDR3 protein: CSARELLGAQYF
CDR3 DNA: TGCAGTGCTAGAGAACTTCTCGGGGCGCAGTATTTT

CDR3 length: 13
D gene: NA
V gene: TRBV12-3/TRBV12-4
clone size: many
J gene: TRBJ1-5
CDR3 protein: CASTQGSNQPQHF
CDR3 DNA: TGTGCCAGCACCCAAGGGAGCAATCAGCCCCAGCATTTT

CDR3 length: 15
D gene: NA
V gene: TRBV7-3
clone size: many
J gene: TRBJ2-1
CDR3 protein: CASSLYVAPYNEQFF
CDR3 DNA: TGTGCCAGCAGCTTATACGTAGCGCCCTACAATGAGCAGTTCTTC

CDR3 length: 16
D gene: NA
V gene: TRBV5-1
clone size: few
J gene: TRBJ1-3
CDR3 protein: CASSLSGIHSGNTIYF
CDR3 DNA: TGCGCCAGCAGCTTGTCCGGGATACACTCTGGAAACACCATATATTTT

CDR3 length: 14
D gene: TRBD1
V gene: TRBV2
clone size: many
J gene: TRBJ2-7
CDR3 protein: CASRGAGGLYEQYF
CDR3 DNA: TGTGCCAGCAGAGGCGCAGGGGGATTGTACGAGCAGTACTTC

CDR3 length: 13
D gene: TRBD1
V gene: TRBV30
clone size: many
J gene: TRBJ2-5
CDR3 protein: CAWSTDREETQYF
CDR3 DNA: TGTGCCTGGAGTACGGACAGGGAAGAGACCCAGTACTTC

CDR3 length: 13
D gene: NA
V gene: TRBV13
clone size: few
J gene: TRBJ1-5
CDR3 protein: CASSLGKRQPQHF
CDR3 DNA: TGTGCCAGCAGCTTGGGTAAGCGGCAGCCCCAGCATTTT

CDR3 length: 15
D gene: TRBD2
V gene: TRBV7-8
clone size: many
J gene: TRBJ2-1
CDR3 protein: CASLVGTSHVNEQFF
CDR3 DNA: TGTGCCAGCCTCGTGGGGACTAGCCATGTCAATGAGCAGTTCTTC